This TCR beta chain was identified in a study of T cell responses to AZD1222 COVID-19 vaccine. The study, taken as a whole, reports: Receipt of two AZD1222 doses was followed by a rise in Spike-specific TCR breadth and depth.

The CDR3 extends over 14 amino acids. After removal of 4 bases from V and 1 base from J, the junction contained 3 bases not matched to a gene. CDR1 and CDR2 (germline): SGHRS, YFSETQ. About this clone itself: What it binds is not known.

The repertoire was sequenced with immunoSEQ multiplex PCR; TCRdb's copy has only in-frame clones and lacks some. There are approximately 100,000 clones in the sample; 87% occur only once, and over 2% lies in the top ten. This clonotype originated in an adult who received the AZD1222 COVID-19 vaccine. The V gene is TRBV5-1, the J gene TRBJ1-1; 8 bases are shared with TRBD1. Sequenced here: peripheral blood, sampled 28 days after the second AZD1222 dose. The CDR3 DNA reads as TGCGCCAGCAGCCCCAGGGGGCAGAACACTGAAGCTTTCTTT. It codes for CASSPRGQNTEAFF.